What follows are 28 T cell receptor beta chains derived from one specimen sequenced in a study of blood T cell repertoires in COVID-19. Method: immunoSEQ multiplex PCR; TCRdb's copy keeps in-frame clones and lacks some. Counted here are tens of thousands of clones, approximately 91% occurring once; the ten biggest clones make up approximately 41%. The material sequenced was peripheral blood. The source is a man aged 55 to 70 with active or convalescent COVID-19.

V usage is TRBV5-1 and J usage is TRBJ1-4; the match to TRBD1 covers 8 bases. Germline lookup yields CDR1 SGHRS and CDR2 YFSETQ. V shed 4 bases and J 5 bases; nucleotides not matched to a gene: 13. The CDR3 runs to 17 residues. CDR3 nucleotides: TGCGCCAGCAGCGCGGAACCTCGGACAGGGTTCAATGAAAAACTGTTTTTT. The encoded protein is CASSAEPRTGFNEKLFF.

V and J are TRBV19 and TRBJ1-5; D not certain. V was clipped by 6 bases and J by 0 bases, with 15 bases between them. Germline CDR1 reads LNHDA; CDR2 reads SQIVND (reference sequence). The CDR3 consists of 16 residues. The CDR3: CASSPWQYDSNQPQHF. CDR3 DNA sequence: TGTGCCAGTAGCCCTTGGCAATACGATAGCAATCAGCCCCAGCATTTT.

The genes are TRBV5-1 and TRBJ2-1; D may be TRBD2 (8 bases). V lost 4 bases, J lost 3 bases, and 14 bases lay in between. This CDR3 region has 15 residues. Germline V gene sequence: CDR1 SGHRS, CDR2 YFSETQ. The CDR3 DNA reads TGCGCCAGCAGCACGGGAGGGGGCGGCTACAATGAGCAGTTCTTC. The encoded protein is CASSTGGGGYNEQFF.

The chain joins TRBV2 to TRBJ2-7; tentatively, D is TRBD2 (5 bases). The V and J ends lost 0 bases and 12 bases respectively, with 9 bases between them. The CDR3 has 11 amino acids. Germline V gives CDR1 SNHLY, CDR2 FYNNEI. CDR3 in DNA: TGTGCCAGCAGTGAAGCCAACCGGGGGTACTTC. It encodes CASSEANRGYF. Full variable domain (missing parts from reference TRBV2 and TRBJ2-7): EPEVTQTPSHQVTQMGQEVILRCVPISNHLYFYWYRQILGQKVEFLVSFYNNEISEKSEIFDDQFSVERPDGSNFTLKIRSTKLEDSAMYFCASSEANRGYFGPGTRLTVT.

The chain links TRBV6-6 to TRBJ1-2; no firm D call. Between the trimmed V and J ends, which lost 4 bases and 4 bases, there was a span of 16 bases. This CDR3 spans 15 amino acids. Germline CDR1 is MNHNY and CDR2 is SVGAGI (reference sequence). CDR3 coding DNA: TGTGCCAGCAGTTCCCCGGGAGAGGGTGGCTATGGCTACACCTTC. Translated: CASSSPGEGGYGYTF.

V and J are TRBV6-2 or TRBV6-3 and TRBJ2-2; D is perhaps TRBD1 (6 bases). The CDR3 loop spans 15 amino acids. The germline CDR1 and CDR2 sequences are MNHEY and SVGEGT. Trimming cost V 2 bases and J 5 bases, with 12 bases left between them. CDR3 amino acids: CASSYQGTSTGELFF. CDR3 sequence (DNA): TGTGCCAGCAGTTACCAGGGGACATCGACCGGGGAGCTGTTTTTT.

J is TRBJ2-3 and V is TRBV21-1; the D call TRBD2 from the table was never checked on the DNA. TRBV21-1 is given as a pseudogene. This CDR3 spans 20 amino acids. The CDR3 is CASSKEASGSLRKSTDTQYF. CDR3 in DNA: TGTGCCAGCAGCAAAGAGGCTAGCGGGAGCTTGAGAAAGAGCACAGATACGCAGTATTTT.

This chain joins TRBV5-1 and TRBJ2-2; a possible D gene is TRBD1 (6 bases). The germline V and J ends were trimmed by 0 bases and 4 bases, with 10 bases remaining between them. CDR3 length: 15 amino acids. Germline V gene lookup returns CDR1 SGHRS and CDR2 YFSETQ. CDR3 coding DNA: TGCGCCAGCAGCTTGGCAGGGGACCCCACCGGGGAGCTGTTTTTT. Translation gives CASSLAGDPTGELFF.

This chain joins TRBV5-4 and TRBJ2-1; the match to TRBD1 covers 9 bases. Germline assignment: CDR1 SGHNT and CDR2 YYREEE (reference sequence). The CDR3 sequence is 17 residues long. V dropped 0 bases and J dropped 4; count of bases not matched to a gene: 8. As DNA, the CDR3 is TGTGCCAGCAGCTTGGTTGCTGGGACAGGGATGTACAATGAGCAGTTCTTC. It translates to CASSLVAGTGMYNEQFF.

This sequence joins TRBV5-6 and TRBJ1-2; 7 bases fit TRBD1. The CDR3 runs 17 residues. Germline loops: CDR1 SGHDT, CDR2 YYEEEE. After removal of 4 bases from V and 5 bases from J, the junction contained 17 bases not matched to a gene. The CDR3 bases are TGTGCCAGCAGCCATCCAGCCGGGACAGTCGTCTATTATGGCTACACCTTC. It specifies CASSHPAGTVVYYGYTF.

The V and J genes are TRBV7-9 and TRBJ1-5; maybe TRBD1 (6 bases). This CDR3 comprises 13 residues. V shed 4 bases and J shed 7 bases, with 11 bases lying between them. CDR1 SEHNR and CDR2 FQNEAQ come from the germline V gene (reference sequence). The chain's CDR3 is CASSSGGAQPQHF. DNA for the CDR3: TGTGCCAGCAGCTCCGGGGGGGCGCAGCCCCAGCATTTT.

The chain is built from TRBV6-6 and TRBJ1-2; perhaps TRBD1 as D (5 bases). V gave up 0 bases and J gave up 3 bases, with 5 bases separating them. CDR1 and CDR2 (germline): MNHNY, SVGAGI (reference sequence). The CDR3 covers 13 residues. DNA of the CDR3: TGTGCCAGCAGTTACTCGACAGACTATGGCTACACCTTC. Translating gives CASSYSTDYGYTF.

The genes are TRBV20-1 and TRBJ1-2, with TRBD1 as a possible D gene (5 bases). Germline CDR1 is DFQATT and CDR2 is SNEGSKA (reference sequence). This CDR3 spans 11 amino acids. Trimming took 6 bases from V and 7 from J, leaving 12 bases between them. The CDR3 DNA sequence: TGCAGTGCCAGGGCCTTAAGTGGCTACACCTTC. Protein sequence: CSARALSGYTF.

CDR3 sequence reads: CASSSDRQETQYF. CDR3 nucleotides: TGTGCCAGCAGCTCGGACAGGCAAGAGACCCAGTACTTC. The chain couples TRBV5-4 to TRBJ2-5; 7 positions agree with TRBD1. The V and J ends lost 3 bases and 2 bases, in that order; junction bases with no gene match: 1. CDR3 size: 13 residues. Germline V gene lookup returns CDR1 SGHNT and CDR2 YYREEE (reference sequence).

The V call is TRBV7-8, the J call TRBJ2-1, with D possibly being TRBD1 (6 bases). This CDR3 region has 12 residues. The V end was cut by 5 bases, the J end by 13 bases, with 15 bases between. Germline CDR1 SGHVS, CDR2 FQNEAQ. The CDR3 loop reads CASSPYRDIQFF. CDR3 nucleotides: TGTGCCAGCAGCCCCTACCGGGACATACAGTTCTTC.

V and J are TRBV3-1 (or the pseudogene TRBV3-2) and TRBJ1-1; D may be TRBD1 (5 bases). Looked up from germline, CDR1 is LGHDT and CDR2 is YNNKEL (reference sequence). V lost 4 bases, J lost 8 bases, and 26 bases lay in between. This CDR3 spans 17 amino acids. This CDR3 is CASSRVTGGVGGTEAFF. The DNA for the CDR3 is TGTGCCAGCAGCCGAGTTACCGGGGGAGTGGGGGGTACCGAAGCTTTCTTT.

The count of this clone is one. The chain is built from TRBV7-2 and TRBJ2-7, with D possibly being TRBD1 (6 bases). CDR1 and CDR2 from the germline V gene are SGHTA and FQGNSA. The CDR3 has 15 amino acids. Trimming took off 6 bases at V and 0 bases at J, with 15 bases between the two ends. CDR3 DNA: TGTGCCAGCAGGCAGACAGGAGGTAGCTCCTACGAGCAGTACTTC. Its protein product is CASRQTGGSSYEQYF.

This chain connects TRBV6-5 to TRBJ1-4; D might be TRBD1 (5 bases). Trimming cost V 7 bases and J 9 bases, with 15 bases left between them. There are 13 residues in the CDR3. Germline V gene lookup returns CDR1 MNHEY and CDR2 SVGAGI. This CDR3 is CASTPSGTKKLFF. CDR3 coding DNA: TGTGCCAGCACACCTAGCGGGACGAAAAAACTGTTTTTT.

This chain connects TRBV29-1 to TRBJ2-3; TRBD2 matches at 14 bases. V lost 7 bases and J lost 6; bases outside the gene matches: 12. CDR1 SQVTM and CDR2 ANQGSEA come from the germline V gene. This CDR3 is built from 16 residues. CDR3 loop: CSAKTRLAGGPDTQYF. As DNA, the CDR3 is TGCAGCGCAAAGACAAGACTAGCGGGGGGGCCGGATACGCAGTATTTT.

The V gene is TRBV19, the J gene TRBJ1-4; TRBD1 matches at 11 bases. The J segment lost 8 bases and the V segment lost 5 bases, leaving 16 bases of the junction unmatched. Germline CDR1 LNHDA, CDR2 SQIVND (reference sequence). The CDR3 contains 18 residues. CDR3 nucleotide sequence: TGTGCCAGTAGTGCCCCCGGGACAGGGGGTCTCTTGGGAGAAAAACTGTTTTTT. Translated, it gives CASSAPGTGGLLGEKLFF.

The table lists this clone with a count of one. This chain connects TRBV6-2 or TRBV6-3 to TRBJ1-5; 7 bases match TRBD1. CDR3 length: 15 amino acids. Germline V gives CDR1 MNHEY, CDR2 SVGEGT. Losses at the gene ends were 5 bases for V and 4 bases for J; bases not matched to a gene: 8. Here the CDR3 reads CASSLRGLGNQPQHF. In nucleotides, the CDR3 is TGTGCCAGCAGTCTTAGGGGGCTGGGGAATCAGCCCCAGCATTTT.

This chain's CDR3 is CASSLTGGADTIYF. In DNA, the CDR3 is TGCGCCAGCAGCTTGACAGGGGGCGCGGACACCATATATTTT. The chain links TRBV5-1 to TRBJ1-3; 9 bases are a match to TRBD1. Germline CDR1 SGHRS, CDR2 YFSETQ. There are 14 residues in the CDR3. V trimming: 1 base; J trimming: 8 bases; junction bases outside the gene matches: 4.

The V and J genes are TRBV5-4 and TRBJ2-5; TRBD2 agrees at 11 bases. This CDR3 is built from 15 residues. With V trimmed by 4 bases and J by 2 bases, 4 bases remained unmatched. CDR1 and CDR2 from the germline V gene are SGHNT and YYREEE (reference sequence). The DNA for the CDR3 is TGTGCCAGCAGCGACCGACTAGCGGGGCAAGAGACCCAGTACTTC. Its translation: CASSDRLAGQETQYF.

The J gene is TRBJ1-3, the V gene TRBV5-6, with 7 bases matching TRBD1. Germline lookup yields CDR1 SGHDT and CDR2 YYEEEE. The V and J ends lost 4 bases and 0 bases, in that order; junction bases with no gene match: 10. The CDR3 covers 17 residues. The CDR3 protein is CASSRGQGPFSGNTIYF. As DNA, the CDR3 is TGTGCCAGCAGCAGGGGGCAGGGACCTTTCTCTGGAAACACCATATATTTT.

The chain uses TRBV15 and TRBJ2-1; 7 nucleotides match TRBD2. Germline CDR1 and CDR2: LNHNV and YYDKDF (reference sequence). V was pared by 1 base and J by 4 bases, with 10 bases of the junction left unmatched. This CDR3 has 17 amino acids. In nucleotides, the CDR3 is TGTGCCACCAGCAGAGTGGGGAGCGGGATCCGGTACAATGAGCAGTTCTTC. Translating it yields CATSRVGSGIRYNEQFF.

The rearrangement uses TRBV5-1 and TRBJ2-1; 10 nucleotides align to TRBD2. Trimming took 4 bases from V and 4 from J; bases not matched to a gene: 5. The CDR3 has 15 amino acids. CDR1 is SGHRS, CDR2 YFSETQ, per germline. Written as DNA, the CDR3 is TGCGCCAGCAGCCCCGGACTAGCGGTATACAATGAGCAGTTCTTC. Its translation is CASSPGLAVYNEQFF.

CDR3 coding DNA: TGCGCCAGCAGGGCGGGACCCAGTAATGAAAAACTGTTTTTT. Translating gives CASRAGPSNEKLFF. The rearrangement uses TRBV10-2 and TRBJ1-4; D perhaps matches TRBD1 (5 bases). CDR3 length equals 14 residues. With 6 bases removed from V and 4 bases from J, the gap between germline ends came to 12 bases. Germline assignment: CDR1 WSHSY and CDR2 SAAADI.

The CDR3 loop is CASSLEGNSPLHF. The CDR3 bases are TGTGCCAGCAGCTTAGAGGGGAATTCACCCCTCCACTTT. The V and J genes are TRBV7-8 and TRBJ1-6; D might be TRBD1 (5 bases). CDR3 length: 13 residues. V lost 1 base to trimming and J lost 7 bases, with 5 bases between them. Per germline, CDR1 SGHVS and CDR2 FQNEAQ.